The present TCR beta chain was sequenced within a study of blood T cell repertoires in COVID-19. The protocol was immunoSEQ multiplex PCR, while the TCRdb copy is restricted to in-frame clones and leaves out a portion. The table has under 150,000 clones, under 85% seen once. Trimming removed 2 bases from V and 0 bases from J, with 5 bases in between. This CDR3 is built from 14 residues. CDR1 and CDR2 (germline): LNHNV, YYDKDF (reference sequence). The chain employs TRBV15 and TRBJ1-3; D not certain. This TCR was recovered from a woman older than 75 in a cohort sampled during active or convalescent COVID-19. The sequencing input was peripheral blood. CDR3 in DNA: TGTGCCACCAGCAGAACAGCCTCTGGAAACACCATATATTTT. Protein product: CATSRTASGNTIYF.